Below, one T cell receptor (beta chain) is given with its context. This clone's antigen is unknown. No base-level quality is on record; no much larger clone is a single base apart. The data were produced on an Illumina NovaSeq 6000. cDNA libraries for TCRalpha and TCRbeta were prepared by 5'RACE using constant-segment primers, with sample barcodes and unique molecular identifiers added. Trizol reagent was used to extract RNA from every sample. Amplification of the libraries took two PCR steps, and the second step added a second sample barcode plus Illumina TruSeq adapters. Libraries were sequenced on an Illumina NovaSeq with 2 x 150 bp paired-end reads. The source study handled its data this way. Demultiplexing of reads and collapsing into UMI-guided consensus sequences were performed with migec v1.2.7. Using mixcr v2.1.11, UMI consensuses were aligned to TRA and TRB V and J templates and then assembled into clonotypes. A clonotype was counted as expanded or contracted only if both edgeR and NoisET called the change significant, with noise models trained on biological replicates. For edgeR calls, a false discovery rate-adjusted p below 0.01 and a log2 fold-change threshold of 1 were applied. As an exploratory analysis of dynamics, max-normalized trajectories of the 1000 most abundant clonotypes were examined with PCA combined with hierarchical clustering. Separately sequenced CD4+ and CD8+ repertoires were used to assign the CD4 or CD8 phenotype of responding clones. The public sequencing data were trimmed at Q25 with fastp and processed into clonotypes with MiXCR by TCRdb, which kept only in-frame beta chains. Each CDR3 protein appears once, grouped with its most common genes and DNA. TCRdb, not the authors, supplied the V and J calls. The sample table records nearly 200,000 distinct CDR3 sequences; 15% to 20% of these occur just once. Of the sample, 2.4% is held by the ten largest clones.

The data originate from a study of T-cell memory formation after mild COVID-19 (dated by TCRdb to the early 2020s). About the study as a whole: TCR sequence clusters from the two donors were largely donor specific. In a couple of donors, T-cell clones that expanded and contracted after mild COVID-19 were followed by sequencing TCRalpha and TCRbeta repertoires longitudinally. Two young, previously healthy adult volunteers, one female and one male, were included in the cohort.

What the research found in general, with its limitations: Contracting CD4+ clones were found mainly in CM and EM memory subsets, while CD8+ clones were enriched in EMRA. Whether the second-wave clones peaking on day 37 were SARS-CoV-2 specific was not confirmed. Clones contracting from day 15 to 85 had balanced CD4/CD8 phenotypes, while a second wave expanding from day 15 to 37 was biased towards CD4+. The study covered only a couple of mild cases, and larger cohorts including severe cases with pre-infection samples were considered necessary. The detection of some responding clones in pre-infection memory suggests that pre-existing cross-reactive memory T cells joined the SARS-CoV-2 response.

Ficoll-Paque density gradient centrifugation was the method used to isolate PBMCs. For this chain, trimming is 5 bases at the V end and 4 bases at the J end, and the number of junction bases without a gene match is 10. In the germline V gene, CDR1 corresponds to SGHAT and CDR2 to FQNNGV. The CDR3 spans 15 residues, from the cysteine through the phenylalanine. Of the read, only the CDR3 DNA is kept; its 45 bases are in frame from base 1. The sample taken for sequencing was PBMCs or a T cell subset sorted from them (not recorded which). The TCR originated in an adult woman who had mild COVID-19 (a few samples of this study predate the infection). The sample titles of this study are shuffled in the database, so cell type and time point are left out; the donor was told from shared clones. The sequence is built from TRBV11-2 and TRBJ2-5; 7 junctional bases match TRBD1. The base sequence is TGTGCCAGCAGCCCGGGGACAGACCGTCGAGAGACCCAGTACTTC. This gives the protein CASSPGTDRRETQYF.